The 28 T cell receptor beta chains listed next were all sequenced from one sample in a study of cytomegalovirus exposure and HLA in healthy donors. Use of 60 Vbeta and 13 Jbeta primers characterized the PCR. Data came from immunoSEQ multiplex PCR; TCRdb stores just in-frame clones and leaves some out. Of 120,000 or so clones detected, over 60% appear once; the ten largest clones hold over 10%. The sequenced sample was PBMCs. These receptors were collected from a young man in good health and CMV-seropositive.

This clone was detected only a few times. The rearrangement joins TRBV6-5 to TRBJ2-1; 14 bases are a match to TRBD2. The V gene's germline CDR1 is MNHEY and CDR2 SVGAGI. There are 15 residues in the CDR3. Trimming took 5 bases from V and 4 from J; bases not matched to a gene: 1. The CDR3 loop is CASSGTSGSYNEQFF. Written as DNA, the CDR3 is TGTGCCAGCAGTGGGACTAGCGGGAGTTACAATGAGCAGTTCTTC.

The rearrangement links TRBV9 to TRBJ1-1, with 7 bases fitting TRBD1. In germline, CDR1 is SGDLS, CDR2 YYNGEE. The V gene end was trimmed by 0 bases and the J gene end by 8 bases; junction bases not matched to a gene: 1. CDR3 length: 12 amino acids. CDR3 bases: TGTGCCAGCAGCGTAGGGGACAGAGAAGCTTTCTTT. It encodes CASSVGDREAFF.

This chain connects TRBV7-2 to TRBJ1-2, with no clear D. Deletions cut 2 bases from V and 0 bases from J, with 7 bases between. Germline V gene sequence: CDR1 SGHTA, CDR2 FQGNSA. There are 14 residues in the CDR3. The CDR3 DNA is TGTGCCAGCAGCTTAAGAGACACTAACTATGGCTACACCTTC. Its translation: CASSLRDTNYGYTF.

The J gene is TRBJ2-1, the V gene TRBV5-1, with 15 positions matching TRBD2. The V gene's germline CDR1 is SGHRS and CDR2 YFSETQ. J lost 7 bases, V lost 0 bases, and 2 bases had no gene match. CDR3 size: 16 residues. The CDR3 spells CASSLGGLAGGNEQFF. The CDR3 coding sequence is TGCGCCAGCAGCTTGGGAGGACTAGCGGGAGGGAATGAGCAGTTCTTC.

The CDR3 DNA reads as TGCCGGACAGGTAGACAGGGGGCTGCGCGGGCCGGGGAGCTGTTTTTT. Protein product: CRTGRQGAARAGELFF. The chain joins TRBV21-1 to TRBJ2-2; TRBD1 is the table's D call, not checked against the DNA. TRBV21-1 is a listed pseudogene. The CDR3 spans 16 residues.

In its sample, this clone was seen once. V and J are TRBV30 and TRBJ2-7; 11 nucleotides align to TRBD1. The CDR3 length is 14 residues. V gave up 3 bases and J gave up 7 bases; unmatched junction bases: 8. Germline V gene data show CDR1 as GTSNPN and CDR2 as SVGIG (reference sequence). This CDR3 is CAWRGGTGGSEQYF. The CDR3 DNA reads TGTGCCTGGAGGGGCGGGACAGGGGGATCTGAGCAGTACTTC.

This chain joins TRBV5-1 and TRBJ1-4; the match to TRBD1 covers 9 bases. CDR3 length: 16 residues. CDR1 and CDR2 from the germline V gene are SGHRS and YFSETQ. The V gene end was trimmed by 4 bases and the J gene end by 8 bases; junction bases not matched to a gene: 12. The CDR3 coding sequence is TGCGCCAGCAGCCTACCGGGACAGGGCACCGGGGAAAAACTGTTTTTT. Translation gives CASSLPGQGTGEKLFF.

The chain is built from TRBV9 and TRBJ2-5, with 7 bases lining up with TRBD1. Germline V CDR1 and CDR2: SGDLS, YYNGEE. V gave up 3 bases and J gave up 1 base; unmatched junction bases: 6. The CDR3 spans 15 residues. The CDR3 region has the DNA TGTGCCAGCAGCGGTGACAGGGTTCTCCAAGAGACCCAGTACTTC. Its translation is CASSGDRVLQETQYF.

This sequence joins TRBV27 and TRBJ2-7; 9 bases match TRBD2. CDR1 is MNHEY and CDR2 is SMNVEV in the germline V gene (reference sequence). The CDR3 sequence is 15 residues long. The ends lost 0 bases at V and 4 bases at J; junction bases unmatched: 4. The CDR3 region is CASSLSILAGYEQYF. CDR3 DNA: TGTGCCAGCAGTTTATCGATCCTAGCGGGGTACGAGCAGTACTTC.

The chain carries TRBV11-3 and TRBJ2-3, with a possible D match to TRBD1 (5 bases). Germline V gives CDR1 SGHNT, CDR2 YENEEA. V lost 0 bases and J 3 bases, leaving 7 bases between the germline ends. CDR3 length: 14 residues. Written as DNA, the CDR3 is TGTGCCAGCAGCTTAGAAGGGGCAACAGATACGCAGTATTTT. It translates to CASSLEGATDTQYF.

This chain connects TRBV27 to TRBJ2-5; D not certain. The V and J ends lost 3 bases and 1 base respectively, with 9 bases between them. The CDR3 is made up of 14 amino acids. The germline V gene encodes CDR1 MNHEY and CDR2 SMNVEV (reference sequence). As DNA, the CDR3 is TGTGCCAGCAGTTTCGCGGATACCCAAGAGACCCAGTACTTC. It encodes CASSFADTQETQYF.

This clone showed up just a few times. The rearrangement links TRBV10-3 to TRBJ1-5, with a tentative D call TRBD1 (5 bases). V dropped 3 bases and J dropped 1 base, with 10 bases sitting between them. This CDR3 contains 15 residues. Germline V gives CDR1 ENHRY, CDR2 SYGVKD. The CDR3 DNA sequence: TGTGCCATCAGTGAACGATCAGGGAGCAATCAGCCCCAGCATTTT. Translation gives CAISERSGSNQPQHF.

In its sample, this clone was seen once. The rearrangement links TRBV27 to TRBJ2-7; TRBD2 aligns across 15 bases. CDR1 and CDR2 (germline): MNHEY, SMNVEV (reference sequence). This CDR3 is built from 18 residues. J was trimmed by 5 bases and V by 6 bases; bases with no gene match: 14. The CDR3 region has the DNA TGTGCCAGCAGGAGTTCTGGACTAGCGGGGGGGCCTGGGGACGAGCAGTACTTC. As protein: CASRSSGLAGGPGDEQYF.

The CDR3 loop reads CASSPLGAPGGEDTF. In DNA form, the CDR3 reads TGCGCCAGCAGCCCTTTGGGTGCCCCGGGGGGCGAGGACACCTTC. This chain connects TRBV4-1 to TRBJ1-2, with D possibly TRBD1 on 6 matching bases. Germline CDR1 is MGHRA and CDR2 is YSYEKL. This CDR3 is built from 15 residues. Between the trimmed V and J ends, which lost 4 bases and 12 bases, there was a span of 24 bases.

This clone was counted between two and nine times. The chain recombines TRBV2 with TRBJ2-1, with 7 bases that match TRBD1. V was clipped by 8 bases and J by 8 bases; unmatched bases: 15. CDR3 length equals 15 residues. Germline loops: CDR1 SNHLY, CDR2 FYNNEI. The CDR3 sequence is CASSYMGPGQDEQFF. For the CDR3, the DNA is TGTGCCAGCTCTTATATGGGGCCCGGACAGGATGAGCAGTTCTTC.

The chain recombines TRBV5-1 with TRBJ1-1; no clear D gene. V lost 0 bases and J lost 4, with 10 bases in between. Germline V gene sequence: CDR1 SGHRS, CDR2 YFSETQ. This CDR3 has 14 amino acids. This CDR3 reads CASSLEGGSTEAFF. The CDR3 DNA reads TGCGCCAGCAGCTTGGAGGGAGGGAGCACTGAAGCTTTCTTT.

This rearrangement joins TRBV2 to TRBJ2-7; possibly TRBD1 for D (6 bases). Germline V gene data show CDR1 as SNHLY and CDR2 as FYNNEI. V dropped 6 bases and J dropped 0 bases, with 12 bases sitting between them. This CDR3 region has 14 residues. CDR3 in amino acids: CASRNGQNSYEQYF. In DNA, the CDR3 is TGTGCCAGCAGAAACGGACAGAACTCCTACGAGCAGTACTTC.

The chain combines TRBV15 with TRBJ2-3, with 12 bases identical to TRBD1. V gave up 2 bases and J gave up 6 bases; unmatched junction bases: 6. Germline assignment: CDR1 LNHNV and CDR2 YYDKDF (reference sequence). The CDR3 runs to 16 residues. CDR3 loop: CATSRLGGQGADTQYF. CDR3 DNA sequence: TGTGCCACCAGCAGACTGGGGGGACAGGGGGCGGATACGCAGTATTTT.

The rearrangement uses TRBV10-2 and TRBJ2-3; 10 bases align to TRBD2. Germline trimming cut 7 bases from V and 5 bases from J; bases unmatched to any gene: 9. Germline-derived CDR1 and CDR2 are WSHSY and SAAADI. This CDR3 has 15 residues. The CDR3 region has the DNA TGCGCCAGCAAAGGGAGCGGGGGGGTTTTAGATACGCAGTATTTT. This codes for CASKGSGGVLDTQYF.

This rearrangement joins TRBV7-8 to TRBJ2-7, with a tentative D call TRBD1 (6 bases). CDR1 and CDR2 from the germline V gene are SGHVS and FQNEAQ. The CDR3 is made up of 14 amino acids. V lost 1 base and J lost 0, with 7 bases in between. In DNA, the CDR3 is TGTGCCAGCAGCTTAGAGGGGGTCTCCTACGAGCAGTACTTC. Protein sequence: CASSLEGVSYEQYF.

This clone appeared once. The rearrangement links TRBV6-6 to TRBJ2-7; 7 nucleotides line up with TRBD1. The CDR3 consists of 16 residues. V shed 2 bases, J shed 2 bases, and the junction held 9 bases outside the gene matches. Germline values: CDR1 MNHNY, CDR2 SVGAGI (reference sequence). DNA for the CDR3: TGTGCCAGCAGTTACCCAGGACAGGATTACACCTACGAGCAGTACTTC. Protein: CASSYPGQDYTYEQYF.

This rearrangement joins TRBV28 to TRBJ2-4; D might be TRBD2 (6 bases). The length of the CDR3 is 14 residues. Trimming stripped 6 bases from V and 7 bases from J, with 16 bases between. Germline assignment: CDR1 MDHEN and CDR2 SYDVKM. The CDR3 sequence: CASSSTSAGNIQYF. The CDR3 DNA sequence: TGTGCCAGCAGCTCGACTAGTGCAGGCAACATTCAGTACTTC.

The chain carries TRBV5-4 and TRBJ1-2, with 9 positions matching TRBD1. Germline-derived CDR1 and CDR2 are SGHNT and YYREEE (reference sequence). The V segment lost 0 bases and the J segment 4 bases; nucleotides outside the gene matches: 10. The CDR3 runs 17 residues. In nucleotides, the CDR3 is TGTGCCAGCAGCTTGGAGGGGGTGCGGGGACAGGGCTATGGCTACACCTTC. Amino acid sequence: CASSLEGVRGQGYGYTF. The full variable domain, with the rest looked up from reference TRBV5-4 and TRBJ1-2, is ETGVTQSPTHLIKTRGQQVTLRCSSQSGHNTVSWYQQALGQGPQFIFQYYREEENGRGNFPPRFSGLQFPNYSSELNVNALELDDSALYLCASSLEGVRGQGYGYTFGSGTRLTVV.

The chain employs TRBV18 and TRBJ1-6; D is ambiguous. Deletions cut 3 bases from V and 10 bases from J, with 13 bases between. The germline V gene has CDR1 KGHSH and CDR2 LQKENI. The CDR3 sequence is 14 residues long. The CDR3 coding sequence is TGTGCCAGCTCACCTGCGGCCGGCGAGTCACCCCTCCACTTT. It translates to CASSPAAGESPLHF.

The chain combines TRBV9 with TRBJ1-2; no definite D call. Germline V gene data show CDR1 as SGDLS and CDR2 as YYNGEE. Trimming took 4 bases from V and 1 from J, leaving 14 bases between them. This CDR3 has 15 residues. The CDR3 sequence is CASSPMNAVNYGYTF. CDR3 nucleotides: TGTGCCAGCAGCCCGATGAATGCGGTTAACTATGGCTACACCTTC. The full variable domain, its missing parts supplied by reference TRBV9 and TRBJ1-2, is DSGVTQTPKHLITATGQRVTLRCSPRSGDLSVYWYQQSLDQGLQFLIQYYNGEERAKGNILERFSAQQFPDLHSELNLSSLELGDSALYFCASSPMNAVNYGYTFGSGTRLTVV.

This chain connects TRBV28 to TRBJ2-7; possible D gene TRBD1, 6 bases. Deletions cut 5 bases from V and 0 bases from J, with 14 bases between. Germline CDR1 reads MDHEN; CDR2 reads SYDVKM. This CDR3 is 15 amino acids long. CDR3 residues: CASSRTRTASYEQYF. Here the CDR3 DNA reads TGTGCCAGCAGTCGAACTAGGACAGCCTCCTACGAGCAGTACTTC. The entire variable domain, with the rest obtained from reference TRBV28 and TRBJ2-7, is as follows: DVKVTQSSRYLVKRTGEKVFLECVQDMDHENMFWYRQDPGLGLRLIYFSYDVKMKEKGDIPEGYSVSREKKERFSLILESASTNQTSMYLCASSRTRTASYEQYFGPGTRLTVT.

The chain carries TRBV10-3 and TRBJ2-3; a possible D gene is TRBD1 (5 bases). Between the trimmed V and J ends, which lost 8 bases and 3 bases, there was a span of 9 bases. The CDR3 length is 12 residues. CDR1 and CDR2 from the germline V gene are ENHRY and SYGVKD. CDR3 DNA: TGTGCCATCGGACCAGGGACAGATACGCAGTATTTT. Translation gives CAIGPGTDTQYF.

DNA of the CDR3: TGTGCCAGCAGCCCGGGGGAGACAGGGGGGAATTCACCCCTCCACTTT. The encoded protein is CASSPGETGGNSPLHF. V and J are TRBV7-9 and TRBJ1-6; 9 bases are shared with TRBD1. Trimming took 5 bases from V and 7 from J; bases not matched to a gene: 9. This CDR3 has 16 amino acids. Germline V gives CDR1 SEHNR, CDR2 FQNEAQ (reference sequence).